This T cell receptor beta chain originates from a study of blood T cells in healthy people across ages (dated by TCRdb to 2015 to 2017). Regarding the study in general: In model experiments, template switching captured about one uniquely barcoded TCR beta cDNA molecule for every two T cells. To avoid experimental bias, donors of different ages were distributed randomly across sequencing lanes. To track age-related changes in TCR beta repertoire diversity, the study relied on deep sequencing normalized with unique cDNA molecular identifiers. Two additional independent replicas of 1 million unique cDNA reads from the same blood draw were analyzed for two donors (one aged 18 to 29 and one aged 80 or older). The donors were divided into four age groups: young (average around 15 years), middle-aged (about 40), aged (62) and long-lived (about 80). Broader findings and caveats from the paper: Compared with the aged group, the long-lived group had more naive CD4+ T cells, fewer expanded clones and increased TCR diversity, suggesting age selection. Because donor CMV infection status was unknown, age-related changes in expanded clonotypes were potentially confounded. Total diversity estimates from one million sequenced T cells were considered lower bounds and underestimates. The percentage of naive T cells measured by flow cytometry correlated strongly with observed TCR beta diversity. Observed TCR beta diversity per million T cells fell roughly linearly with age, and a significant reduction was already apparent by age approximately 40. Since profiling was done on bulk unsorted PBMCs, naive and antigen-experienced compartments could not be conclusively compared.

The 35 to 40 donors, aged about 6 to 95 years, were systemically healthy Caucasian individuals from Russia. Each donor gave about 11 milliliters of peripheral blood, drawn into EDTA-treated Vacutainer tubes. PBMCs were isolated by Ficoll-Paque density-gradient centrifugation, with at least 7 million obtained per sample. Trizol reagent was used to extract total RNA from the PBMCs, yielding at least 6 micrograms per sample. Naive CD45RAhigh/CD27high T cell percentages were measured by flow cytometry on a PBMC aliquot from every donor. The library was built by means of 5' RACE. The sample was run on an Illumina HiSeq 2500. A second roughly 6 to 12 cycle PCR used a sample-barcoded 5' primer and a J-beta primer mix. Each TCR beta cDNA molecule received a unique molecular identifier from a template-switch 5' adaptor carrying 12 random nucleotides. Each sample yielded at least 3 million CDR3-containing paired-end reads. All of the RNA was converted into first-strand cDNA using the Mint cDNA synthesis kit, with a TRBC-specific oligonucleotide serving as the primer. All cDNA was treated with uracil-DNA glycosylase and then went through a first 18-cycle PCR with the universal primers M1SS and BC2_uni_R. From the authors' description of their analysis: For normalization, 1 million high-quality reads were randomly selected from each sample, with every read carrying a distinct molecular identifier. Instead of being binned into consensus sequences, reads that shared molecular identifiers were thrown out. MiTCR, with a Q25 quality threshold and the strictest error-elimination algorithm, was used for CDR3 identification, clonotype clustering and error correction. A nonparametric unseen species model with Euler transformation was used to estimate a lower bound on total TCR beta diversity. The public reads were quality trimmed at Q25 with fastp and then assembled into clones with MiXCR by TCRdb, keeping productive beta chains. Identical CDR3 protein sequences are pooled into one entry, listed with their most common genes and DNA. TCRdb's processing, not the study's, gives the V and J calls here. For this sample the table gives about 670,000 distinct CDR3 sequences, of which over 40% were detected only once. The top ten constitute roughly 12% of the sample.

Remarks on this clonotype: Its cognate antigen has yet to be identified. No base quality information exists; no much larger clone differs at one position.

The specimen sequenced was blood. The source is a woman at least 80 years old in good health.

The DNA sequence is TGTGCCAGCAGCTTGTCTAGCGGGAGGAATACGCAGTATTTT. It translates to CASSLSSGRNTQYF. In this chain, TRBV5-4 is recombined with TRBJ2-3; 11 bases in the junction line up with TRBD2. Counted from cysteine to phenylalanine, this CDR3 has 14 amino acids. Only CDR3 DNA remains: 42 bases, in frame from the first base. According to the germline V gene (reference sequence), CDR1 reads SGHNT and CDR2 reads YYREEE. Germline trimming: 1 base from V, 7 bases from J; junction bases outside gene matches: 2.